This T cell receptor beta chain was observed in a study of T cell responses to AZD1222 COVID-19 vaccine. Study-wide results and caveats: Donors skewed white British and female; clonal diversity was possibly underestimated.

Repertoires were generated with immunoSEQ multiplex PCR, while TCRdb's copy carries only in-frame clones and drops some. The sample includes around 130,000 clones, roughly 92% of them seen just once. On this clone itself: The antigen remains undetermined.

This receptor was identified in an adult who received the AZD1222 COVID-19 vaccine. The material sequenced was peripheral blood, taken 28 days after the second AZD1222 dose.

In nucleotides, the CDR3 is TGTGCCAGCAGCGCCTGGACTAGCCGGACTGAGACCCAGTACTTC. Translation gives CASSAWTSRTETQYF. The V and J genes are TRBV9 and TRBJ2-5, with 8 bases identical to TRBD2. Germline V CDR1 and CDR2: SGDLS, YYNGEE. This CDR3 is built from 15 residues. J lost 5 bases, V lost 3 bases, and 9 bases had no gene match.